The clone carrying this TCR beta chain was seen repeatedly, ten times or more. Its target is unknown. These data belong to a study of T cell repertoires in cytomegalovirus infection. MiXCR, applied by TCRdb to the reads, yields one record per CDR3 protein. In the table there are fewer than 300,000 distinct CDR3 sequences, about 25% of which are singletons. V dropped 5 bases and J dropped 7; count of bases not matched to a gene: 8. The CDR3 contains 14 residues. Per the germline V gene, CDR1 is SEHNR and CDR2 is FQNEAQ (reference sequence). Notes on the study in general: The ex vivo response was dominated by HLA-C-restricted CMV-specific TCR beta clonotypes.

The sequence came from a human donor in good health (CMV status not recorded). Some clones in this sample may be carry-over from other donors' samples. The rearrangement links TRBV7-9 to TRBJ1-5; 7 nucleotides line up with TRBD1. The sequenced sample consisted of PBMCs. Here the CDR3 DNA reads TGTGCCAGCAGCGTGACAGGGATCGGCCAGCCCCAGCATTTT. This gives the protein CASSVTGIGQPQHF.